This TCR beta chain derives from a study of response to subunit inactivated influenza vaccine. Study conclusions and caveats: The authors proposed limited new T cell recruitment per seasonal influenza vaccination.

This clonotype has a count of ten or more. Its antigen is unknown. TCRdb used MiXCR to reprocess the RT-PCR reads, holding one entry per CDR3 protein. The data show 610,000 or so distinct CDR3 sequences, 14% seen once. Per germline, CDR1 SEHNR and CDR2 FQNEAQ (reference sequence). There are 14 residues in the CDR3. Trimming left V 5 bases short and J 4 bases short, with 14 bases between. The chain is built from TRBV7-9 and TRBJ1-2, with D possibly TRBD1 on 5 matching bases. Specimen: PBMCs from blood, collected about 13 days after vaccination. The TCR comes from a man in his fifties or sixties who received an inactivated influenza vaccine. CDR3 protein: CASSLPGVGYGYTF. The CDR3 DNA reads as TGTGCCAGCAGCCTCCCGGGGGTCGGCTATGGCTACACCTTC.